The 9 T cell receptor delta chains presented below share a single source sample, sequenced in a study of human gamma delta and Vdelta1 T cells. TCRdb re-called the PCR reads via CATT. The table shows a few thousand delta-chain clones, with more than 20% occurring only once. Source material: naive CD27+ Vdelta1 gamma-delta T cells from blood. These receptors were taken from a human donor in good health.

This clone was counted only a few times. This chain connects TRDV1 to TRDJ1; TRDD3 agrees at 9 bases. The V and J ends lost 0 bases and 0 bases, in that order; junction bases with no gene match: 17. CDR3 size: 21 residues. Germline CDR1 reads TSWWSYY; CDR2 reads QGS. CDR3 nucleotides: TGTGCTCTTGGGGAACTTCCTTCCAACCCTGGGGGATCCTCCGACACCGATAAACTCATCTTT. Translating it yields CALGELPSNPGGSSDTDKLIF.

This clone is medium-sized in the sample. This likely came from a read error, as a far larger clone is one base away. V is TRDV1 and J is TRDJ1; TRDD3 aligns across 12 bases. Germline V CDR1 and CDR2: TSWWSYY, QGS. The CDR3 has 19 residues. The CDR3 spells CALDLPSLSLLGDTDKPIF. In nucleotides, the CDR3 is TGTGCTCTGGACCTCCCTTCCCTATCCTTACTGGGGGATACCGATAAACCCATCTTT.

Notes on this clone: This likely reflects a read error, since a far larger clone is one base away. The chain joins TRDV1 to TRDJ1; 12 positions agree with TRDD3. This CDR3 has 23 residues. J lost 5 bases, V lost 2 bases, and 27 bases had no gene match. Looked up from germline, CDR1 is TSWWSYY and CDR2 is QGS. The DNA of the CDR3 is TGTGCTCTTGGGGAAATGAGCTTCCCCATTGAGTACTGGGGGATACATAAGTCGGATAAACTCATCTTT. It codes for CALGEMSFPIEYWGIHKSDKLIF.

The sample holds a few counts of this clone. The gene calls are TRDV2 and TRDJ2; no clear D. V was trimmed by 0 bases and J by 3 bases, leaving 4 bases between them. Germline V gene data show CDR1 as GEAIGNYY and CDR2 as EKD. This CDR3 is built from 13 residues. CDR3 sequence reads: CACDTEVTAQLFF. In DNA, the CDR3 is TGTGCCTGTGACACCGAAGTGACAGCACAACTCTTCTTT.

There are a few counts of this clone. At the DNA level, this CDR3 is encoded by other sequences in the same sample as well. This rearrangement joins TRDV1 to TRDJ1; no reliable D call. Germline-derived CDR1 and CDR2 are TSWWSYY and QGS. Deletions cut 4 bases from V and 10 bases from J, with 7 bases between. The CDR3 sequence is 10 residues long. DNA of the CDR3: TGTGCTCTTGGGGGGTCGAGACTCATCTTT. Protein sequence: CALGGSRLIF.

Points on this clone: The protein given by TCRdb reflects a much larger clone and differs at residue 14 from this DNA's translation, likely from a read error; the protein shown is the DNA's translation. The gene calls are TRDV1 and TRDJ1, with 9 bases fitting TRDD3. CDR3 size: 22 residues. V was clipped by 0 bases and J by 1 base; unmatched bases: 21. CDR1 and CDR2 (germline): TSWWSYY, QGS. In DNA form, the CDR3 reads TGTGCTCTTGGGGAACTGTTGCTCCGTGGATACTGGGGGACACCTTCCACCGATAAACTCATCTTT. Residues: CALGELLLRGYWGTPSTDKLIF.

This chain joins TRDV1 and TRDJ1; D unresolved. Trimming took off 3 bases at V and 4 bases at J, with 9 bases between the two ends. Germline CDR1 reads TSWWSYY; CDR2 reads QGS. The length of the CDR3 is 13 residues. The CDR3 sequence is CALGESRDDKLIF. The CDR3 DNA sequence: TGTGCTCTTGGGGAGTCTAGGGACGATAAACTCATCTTT.

This clone was detected only a few times. This may be a read error, as it is one base from a much larger clone. Other DNA sequences of this sample code for an identical CDR3. The V and J genes are TRDV1 and TRDJ1; 8 positions match TRDD3. V was pared by 1 base and J by 0 bases, with 37 bases of the junction left unmatched. The V gene's germline CDR1 is TSWWSYY and CDR2 QGS. CDR3 length: 27 residues. The CDR3 DNA reads as TGTGCTCTTGGGGAACCCCGAGCCCGGCGGCCCTACGATTTGAATTGGGGGATTCCGCGTAACACCGATAAACTCATCTTT. Amino acids: CALGEPRARRPYDLNWGIPRNTDKLIF.

This clone is medium-sized in the sample. Since a far larger clone is one base different, this is likely a read error. The chain links TRDV1 to TRDJ1; TRDD2 is a possible D gene (6 bases). Germline assignment: CDR1 TSWWSYY and CDR2 QGS. Trimming shortened V by 5 bases and J by 3 bases, and 31 bases separated the two germline ends. This CDR3 is built from 20 residues. The CDR3 nucleotides read TGTGCTCTTGGGCCCTTTAAAGGTCCCTTCCCTGGTACGTACGCCGATAAACTCATCTTT. Translating it yields CALGPFKGPFPGTYADKLIF.